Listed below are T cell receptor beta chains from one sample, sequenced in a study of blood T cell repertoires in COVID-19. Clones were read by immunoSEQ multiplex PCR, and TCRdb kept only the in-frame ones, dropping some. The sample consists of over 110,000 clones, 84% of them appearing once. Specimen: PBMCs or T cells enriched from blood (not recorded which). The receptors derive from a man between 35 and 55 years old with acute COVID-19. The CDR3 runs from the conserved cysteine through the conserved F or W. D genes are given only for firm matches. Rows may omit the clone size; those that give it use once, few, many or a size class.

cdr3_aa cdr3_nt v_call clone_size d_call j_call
CASTQRGNFQVETQYF TGTGCCAGCACCCAACGGGGGAATTTCCAAGTGGAGACCCAGTACTTC TRBV7-2 . . TRBJ2-5
CASSPLGSNAGELFF TGTGCCAGCAGTCCCCTTGGGAGCAACGCCGGGGAGCTGTTTTTT TRBV6-5 . . TRBJ2-2
CASRLSVASGDIAKNIQYF TGTGCCAGCAGACTCTCGGTGGCTAGCGGGGATATAGCCAAAAACATTCAGTACTTC TRBV28 . TRBD2 TRBJ2-4
CASSLAPGDTEAFF TGCGCCAGCAGCTTGGCCCCGGGGGACACTGAAGCTTTCTTT TRBV5-1 . . TRBJ1-1
CSVEGDFYEQYF TGCAGCGTTGAGGGAGATTTTTACGAGCAGTACTTC TRBV29-1 . . TRBJ2-7
CASSRERDRRDEQYF TGCGCCAGCAGCCGGGAGCGGGACCGCCGGGACGAGCAGTACTTC TRBV5-1 . TRBD2 TRBJ2-7
CASGTGGPTYNSPLHF TGCGCCAGCGGGACAGGGGGCCCGACCTATAATTCACCCCTCCACTTT TRBV5-1 . TRBD1 TRBJ1-6
CASSVSRGRWRETQYF TGTGCCAGCAGTGTAAGCAGGGGGAGGTGGCGAGAGACCCAGTACTTC TRBV28 . . TRBJ2-5
CASSLSRDRGTYEQYF TGCGCCAGCAGCTTAAGCCGGGACAGGGGGACCTACGAGCAGTACTTC TRBV4-3 . TRBD1 TRBJ2-7
CASSYRDSMNTEAFF TGTGCCAGCAGTTACAGGGACAGTATGAACACTGAAGCTTTCTTT TRBV6-5 few TRBD1 TRBJ1-1
CAISGVGSSGGDTGELFF TGTGCCATCAGTGGAGTAGGATCCAGCGGGGGGGACACCGGGGAGCTGTTTTTT TRBV10-3 . TRBD2 TRBJ2-2
CASREGRSYHGYTF TGTGCCAGCAGGGAGGGGCGGAGCTATCACGGCTACACCTTC TRBV28 . . TRBJ1-2
CASTSPGSIAGEQYF TGTGCCAGCACCTCTCCTGGAAGCATCGCGGGCGAGCAGTACTTC TRBV5-6 once . TRBJ2-7
CASSLLAGSYNEQFF TGTGCCAGCAGCTTACTAGCGGGGTCTTACAATGAGCAGTTCTTC TRBV7-2 . TRBD2 TRBJ2-1
CATSRQGYEQYF TGTGCCACCAGTAGACAGGGGTACGAGCAGTACTTC TRBV24-1 . TRBD1 TRBJ2-7
CASSGTGGSQPQHF TGTGCCAGCAGCGGGACAGGGGGCAGTCAGCCCCAGCATTTT TRBV6-2/TRBV6-3 . TRBD1 TRBJ1-5
CASSLLSSYEQYF TGTGCCAGCAGTTTATTGAGCTCCTACGAGCAGTACTTC TRBV27 . . TRBJ2-7
CASSFRLVADTQYF TGTGCCAGCAGCTTCCGACTCGTAGCAGATACGCAGTATTTT TRBV7-2 . . TRBJ2-3
CAISESILLAGYNEQFF TGTGCCATCAGTGAGTCGATTTTACTAGCGGGATACAATGAGCAGTTCTTC TRBV10-3 . TRBD2 TRBJ2-1
CASSPGLALQETQYF TGTGCCAGCAGTCCGGGACTAGCCCTCCAAGAGACCCAGTACTTC TRBV7-2 . TRBD2 TRBJ2-5